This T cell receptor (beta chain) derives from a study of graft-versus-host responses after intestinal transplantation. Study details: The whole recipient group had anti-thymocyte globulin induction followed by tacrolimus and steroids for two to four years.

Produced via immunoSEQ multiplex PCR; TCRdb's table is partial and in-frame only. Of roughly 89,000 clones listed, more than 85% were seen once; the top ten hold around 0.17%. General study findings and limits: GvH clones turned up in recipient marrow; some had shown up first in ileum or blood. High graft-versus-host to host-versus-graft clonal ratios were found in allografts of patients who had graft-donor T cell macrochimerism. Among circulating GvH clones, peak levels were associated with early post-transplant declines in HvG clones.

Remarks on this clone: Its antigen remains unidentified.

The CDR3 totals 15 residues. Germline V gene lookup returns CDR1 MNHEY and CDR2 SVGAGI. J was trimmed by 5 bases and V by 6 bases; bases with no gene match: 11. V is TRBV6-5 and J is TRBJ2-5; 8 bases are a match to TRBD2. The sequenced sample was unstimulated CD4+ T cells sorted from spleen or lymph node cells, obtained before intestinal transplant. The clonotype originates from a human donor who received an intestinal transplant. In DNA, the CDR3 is TGTGCCAGCAGACCCGACGGCGGGGGGTGGGAGACCCAGTACTTC. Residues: CASRPDGGGWETQYF.